This TCR beta chain was observed in a study of PD-L1 blockade in urothelial cancer. Study overall: At 6 weeks and at 3 weeks (second dose) after treatment start, blood was analyzed.

Method: immunoSEQ multiplex PCR; TCRdb's copy keeps in-frame clones and lacks some. The sample has approximately 24,000 clones, around 88% seen once. V lost 1 base and J lost 6; bases outside the gene matches: 12. Germline CDR1 MGHRA, CDR2 YSYEKL. The CDR3 spans 16 residues. The chain uses TRBV4-1 and TRBJ2-7, with 7 bases fitting TRBD2. This sequence was found in a man aged 45-60 years with urothelial cancer. The source was PBMCs, collected around atezolizumab (anti-PD-L1) treatment. The CDR3 is CASSQGGRAPRAEQYF. The CDR3 DNA follows: TGCGCCAGCAGCCAAGGAGGGAGGGCCCCGCGGGCCGAGCAGTACTTC.